Listed below are T cell receptor beta chains from one sample, sequenced in a study of blood T cells in healthy people across ages. A single record per CDR3 protein comes from TCRdb applying MiXCR to the 5' RACE reads. This table holds 650,000 to 700,000 distinct CDR3 sequences, 32% found once. The sequenced sample consisted of blood. Receptors were obtained from a woman of 80 years or more in good health. Each CDR3 is given with its conserved first and last residue.

V gene	J gene	CDR3 length	CDR3 protein
TRBV10-3	TRBJ2-2	14	CAIRPPLNTGELFF
TRBV11-2	.	15	CATAGRDSLTYEQYF
TRBV15	TRBJ1-5	16	CATSRARSGLNQPQHF
TRBV30	TRBJ1-4	11	CAWSVNKELFF
TRBV24-1	TRBJ2-3	16	CATSDLPDSSGDTQYF
TRBV30	TRBJ1-2	12	CAWSVAGTGYTF
TRBV14	TRBJ1-1	14	CASSQDHGLSEAFF
TRBV3-1	TRBJ1-1	15	CASSHYSTGQSEAFF
TRBV5-5	TRBJ2-5	15	CASSLREGFQETQYF
TRBV12-3/TRBV12-4	TRBJ1-1	11	CASNDRTEAFF
TRBV7-2	TRBJ1-2	13	CASSPQGNYGYTF
TRBV25-1	.	16	CASSEGVAGPQETQFF
TRBV6-1	TRBJ1-5	14	CASSGRQGGQPQHF
TRBV20-1	TRBJ2-3	13	CSARDSSPDTQYF
TRBV7-2	TRBJ2-7	13	CASSLTSGTQQYF
TRBV2	TRBJ2-7	12	CASSEIRGEQYF
TRBV20-1	TRBJ1-2	13	CSGQALINYGYTF
TRBV27	TRBJ2-7	14	CASKTAGVSRLQYF
TRBV6-6	TRBJ2-1	15	CASSKLAGEGNEQFF
TRBV30	TRBJ1-1	13	CAWKMATNTEAFF
TRBV6-1	TRBJ1-4	15	CASSESAGIGEKLFF
TRBV12-3/TRBV12-4	TRBJ2-7	16	CASTRPGQGNLGEQYF
TRBV7-9	TRBJ2-1	17	CASSPPVGDRGRHEQFF
TRBV6-6	TRBJ1-2	16	CASSRDRAVINYGYTF
TRBV5-4	TRBJ2-7	14	CASSLRGFDYEQYF
TRBV7-3	TRBJ2-5	15	CASSLTSEAEGTQYF
TRBV20-1	TRBJ2-2	15	CSARKAAGATGELFF
TRBV5-6	TRBJ1-6	18	CASSLEFGRSSYNSPLHF
TRBV5-1	TRBJ2-7	16	CASSHGRGSLTYEQYF
TRBV6-5	.	14	CASSYSVDTHEQYF
TRBV7-2	TRBJ1-2	13	CASRQTANYGYTF
TRBV29-1	TRBJ1-2	11	CSVDIGNGYTF
TRBV29-1	TRBJ2-1	14	CSVEEGSSYNEQFF
TRBV5-1	TRBJ2-1	15	CASRSMTGATNEQFF
TRBV5-1	TRBJ2-7	13	CASSLSTAYEQYF
TRBV20-1	TRBJ2-3	15	CSARDPLAGTDTQYF
TRBV12-3/TRBV12-4	TRBJ1-2	17	CASSFSGLEVKIDGYTF
TRBV5-4	TRBJ2-7	13	CASSLQQAYEQYF
TRBV6-1	TRBJ2-4	13	CASSQGWENIQYF
TRBV20-1	TRBJ2-7	13	CSARLSGTIRRYF
TRBV7-9	TRBJ1-2	14	CASSFGADDGGYTF
TRBV4-3	TRBJ1-2	16	CASSQDLRTFFYGYTF
TRBV28	TRBJ1-4	16	CASSPRGGARCEKLFF
TRBV21-1	TRBJ2-1	20	CASSTPSGTPLPSSYNEQFF
TRBV5-6	.	13	CASSWRTAAEQYF
TRBV13	TRBJ1-1	13	CASSLGHSAEAFF
TRBV6-2/TRBV6-3	TRBJ2-5	16	CASSYARRGRQETQYF
TRBV7-2	TRBJ2-3	17	CACSPGRRGPSTDTQYF
TRBV24-1	TRBJ2-5	18	CATSDFSLEVGSFETRYF
TRBV2	TRBJ2-2	13	CASSETRSGELFF
TRBV7-2	TRBJ2-7	13	CASSLRVTYEQYF
TRBV20-1	TRBJ1-1	15	CSAFDGAKMNTEAFF
TRBV6-2/TRBV6-3	TRBJ1-1	14	CASSYQRGRTEACF
TRBV15	TRBJ2-5	16	CATSRGTSGAQETQYF
TRBV5-1	TRBJ1-1	15	CASSLQGRTDTEAFF